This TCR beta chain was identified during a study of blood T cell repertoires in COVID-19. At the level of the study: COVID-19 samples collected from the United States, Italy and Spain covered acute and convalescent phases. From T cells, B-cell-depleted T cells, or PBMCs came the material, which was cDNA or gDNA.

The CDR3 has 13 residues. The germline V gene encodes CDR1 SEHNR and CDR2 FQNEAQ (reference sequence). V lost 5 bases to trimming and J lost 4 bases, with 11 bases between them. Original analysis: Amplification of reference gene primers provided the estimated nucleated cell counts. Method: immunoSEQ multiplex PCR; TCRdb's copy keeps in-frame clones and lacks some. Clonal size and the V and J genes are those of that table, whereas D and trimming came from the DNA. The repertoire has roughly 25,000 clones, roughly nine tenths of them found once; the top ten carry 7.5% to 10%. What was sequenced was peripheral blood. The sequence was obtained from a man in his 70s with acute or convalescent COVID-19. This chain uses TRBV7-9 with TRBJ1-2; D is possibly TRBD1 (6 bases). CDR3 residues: CASSEKQGYGYTF. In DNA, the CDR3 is TGTGCCAGCAGCGAGAAACAGGGCTATGGCTACACCTTC.